The 22 T cell receptor beta chains in this list originate from one sample, sequenced in a study of T cell clones after liver transplantation (dated by TCRdb to between 2018 and 2020). The receptor library was made with the immunoSEQ multiplex PCR assay. TCRdb obtained this table from immuneACCESS and retained in-frame rearrangements with V and J assigned. These tables miss some clones; where compared with another copy, unresolved V genes account for less than half of the shortfall, and the remainder is unexplained. Across this sample there are around 97,000 clones, with 80% to 90% seen only once. The ten largest clones represent around 3% of the sample. The source material was CD4+ T cells from blood, sampled around 49 months after liver transplant. The source of these receptors is a human patient who received a liver transplant. Following a transplant, some T lymphocytes may have been derived from the graft donor.

The V gene is TRBV14, the J gene TRBJ1-2, with 11 nucleotides matching TRBD1. This CDR3 has 14 residues. Germline assignment: CDR1 SGHDN and CDR2 FVKESK. V gave up 4 bases and J gave up 7 bases; unmatched junction bases: 5. The CDR3 sequence: CASSLRDRGGGYTF. In DNA, the CDR3 is TGTGCCAGCAGCCTTCGGGACAGGGGGGGTGGCTACACCTTC.

The rearrangement links TRBV9 to TRBJ2-7; 14 bases agree with TRBD2. Unmatched junction bases numbered 7, after V lost 2 bases and J lost 6 bases. The CDR3 contains 16 residues. The germline V gene encodes CDR1 SGDLS and CDR2 YYNGEE. The CDR3 DNA reads as TGTGCCAGCAGCGTTAATGGACTAGCGGGAGGATCCGAGCAGTACTTC. Protein: CASSVNGLAGGSEQYF.

The rearrangement links TRBV7-3 to TRBJ1-1, with 10 bases aligning to TRBD1. Germline assignment: CDR1 SGHTA and CDR2 FQGTGA. The CDR3 is 16 amino acids. V lost 1 base, J lost 0 bases, and 2 bases stayed unmatched. The chain's CDR3 is CASSLMTGGMNTEAFF. The CDR3 DNA reads TGTGCCAGCAGCTTAATGACAGGGGGCATGAACACTGAAGCTTTCTTT.

This clone showed up just a few times. The gene calls are TRBV5-1 and TRBJ2-7; perhaps TRBD2 as D (6 bases). Trimming removed 0 bases from V and 6 bases from J, with 13 bases in between. The germline CDR1 and CDR2 sequences are SGHRS and YFSETQ. This CDR3 region has 14 residues. CDR3 sequence (DNA): TGCGCCAGCAGCTTGGTGACTAGTGGGGCCGAGCAGTACTTC. Its translation: CASSLVTSGAEQYF.

The CDR3 region is CASSVVAALNTEAFF. The CDR3 nucleotides read TGTGCCAGCAGCGTAGTGGCAGCTTTGAACACTGAAGCTTTCTTT. This rearrangement joins TRBV9 to TRBJ1-1; D uncertain. The V end was cut by 0 bases, the J end by 0 bases, with 9 bases between. CDR3 length: 15 amino acids. CDR1 SGDLS and CDR2 YYNGEE come from the germline V gene.

This clone occurred a few times. The chain employs TRBV27 and TRBJ1-2; the D is unclear. Germline-derived CDR1 and CDR2 are MNHEY and SMNVEV (reference sequence). Trimming shortened V by 3 bases and J by 4 bases, and 9 bases separated the two germline ends. The CDR3 has 13 residues. Written as DNA, the CDR3 is TGTGCCAGCAGTTTCTGGGGAGCCTATGGCTACACCTTC. It translates to CASSFWGAYGYTF.

This clone showed up just a few times. The chain has TRBV4-2 and TRBJ2-2; maybe TRBD1 (6 bases). Trimming cost V 2 bases and J 6 bases, with 10 bases left between them. CDR3 length equals 14 residues. From germline, CDR1 is LGHNA and CDR2 YNFKEQ. CDR3 protein: CASSQTGTAGELFF. The CDR3 DNA reads TGTGCCAGCAGCCAAACAGGGACCGCCGGGGAGCTGTTTTTT.

The rearrangement uses TRBV29-1 and TRBJ2-7, with D unresolved. V was cut by 4 bases and J by 5 bases, with 15 bases left in between. The germline V gene encodes CDR1 SQVTM and CDR2 ANQGSEA. The CDR3 sequence is 13 residues long. The CDR3, as DNA: TGCAGCGTTGTTAGGAGTTTGGGCAACGAGCAGTACTTC. Residues: CSVVRSLGNEQYF.

The chain links TRBV7-2 to TRBJ2-3; maybe TRBD2 (5 bases). V was cut by 3 bases and J by 3 bases, with 22 bases left in between. The length of the CDR3 is 18 residues. Germline loops: CDR1 SGHTA, CDR2 FQGNSA. Here the CDR3 DNA reads TGTGCCAGCAGCTTCCCCCTTAGACGGGAAGTAAGGACAGATACGCAGTATTTT. The encoded protein is CASSFPLRREVRTDTQYF.

This clone was detected once. The chain employs TRBV29-1 and TRBJ1-5, with a weak D call TRBD1 (5 bases). The CDR3 runs to 13 residues. V was shortened by 4 bases and J by 2 bases, with 9 bases between the two germline ends. Germline V CDR1 and CDR2: SQVTM, ANQGSEA. CDR3 region: CSVGGGRNQPQHF. The CDR3 DNA follows: TGCAGCGTTGGTGGGGGACGCAATCAGCCCCAGCATTTT.

The chain has TRBV5-5 and TRBJ1-1; a weak D match, TRBD1 (6 bases). The CDR3 is 18 residues long. V was shortened by 4 bases and J by 2 bases, with 24 bases between the two germline ends. CDR1 SGHKS and CDR2 YYEKEE come from the germline V gene (reference sequence). CDR3 amino acids: CASSRISQGWESNTEAFF. The CDR3 bases are TGTGCCAGCAGCAGAATCTCACAGGGTTGGGAAAGTAACACTGAAGCTTTCTTT. The full variable domain, completed using reference TRBV5-5 and TRBJ1-1, is DAGVTQSPTHLIKTRGQQVTLRCSPISGHKSVSWYQQVLGQGPQFIFQYYEKEERGRGNFPDRFSARQFPNYSSELNVNALLLGDSALYLCASSRISQGWESNTEAFFGQGTRLTVV.

The chain links TRBV6-5 to TRBJ2-7, with a tentative D call TRBD2 (5 bases). The CDR3 is 15 residues long. Trimming stripped 2 bases from V and 0 bases from J, with 11 bases between. The V gene's germline CDR1 is MNHEY and CDR2 SVGAGI. The CDR3 spells CASSYPSGGSYEQYF. Here the CDR3 DNA reads TGTGCCAGCAGTTACCCATCAGGAGGCTCCTACGAGCAGTACTTC.

The rearrangement joins TRBV7-2 to TRBJ2-3; 7 bases agree with TRBD2. The CDR3 consists of 15 residues. J gave up 0 bases and V 7 bases, and 7 bases lay outside the gene matches. Germline loops: CDR1 SGHTA, CDR2 FQGNSA. For the CDR3, the DNA is TGTGCCAGCACCACGCGGCGGGGGAGCACAGATACGCAGTATTTT. Its protein is CASTTRRGSTDTQYF. Using reference TRBV7-2 and TRBJ2-3 for the parts outside the CDR3, the full variable domain is GAGVSQSPSNKVTEKGKDVELRCDPISGHTALYWYRQSLGQGLEFLIYFQGNSAPDKSGLPSDRFSAERTGGSVSTLTIQRTQQEDSAVYLCASTTRRGSTDTQYFGPGTRLTVL.

This chain uses TRBV27 with TRBJ1-5; tentatively, D is TRBD1 (5 bases). The V gene lost 0 bases and the J gene lost 7 bases, with 10 bases spanning the gap. The CDR3 spans 14 residues. Germline CDR1 is MNHEY and CDR2 is SMNVEV (reference sequence). The chain's CDR3 is CASSLSSHRQPQHF. DNA of the CDR3: TGTGCCAGCAGTTTATCCTCCCACAGGCAGCCCCAGCATTTT.

The chain uses TRBV5-4 and TRBJ2-5; D may be TRBD2 (5 bases). V was shortened by 2 bases and J by 4 bases, with 6 bases between the two germline ends. Per the germline V gene, CDR1 is SGHNT and CDR2 is YYREEE (reference sequence). The CDR3 contains 12 residues. The CDR3 region is CASSFAGETQYF. CDR3 bases: TGTGCCAGCAGCTTTGCGGGAGAGACCCAGTACTTC.

This clone was observed a single time. The chain links TRBV28 to TRBJ2-5; 9 bases are shared with TRBD1. CDR3 length equals 15 residues. CDR1 MDHEN and CDR2 SYDVKM come from the germline V gene. V trimming: 6 bases; J trimming: 6 bases; junction bases outside the gene matches: 11. This chain's CDR3 is CASRPTGGALKTQYF. Here the CDR3 DNA reads TGTGCCAGCAGACCAACAGGGGGCGCCTTAAAGACCCAGTACTTC.

Many counts were recorded for this clone. The V call is TRBV5-1, the J call TRBJ1-1; the match to TRBD1 covers 9 bases. The ends lost 4 bases at V and 7 bases at J; junction bases unmatched: 8. There are 14 residues in the CDR3. Germline assignment: CDR1 SGHRS and CDR2 YFSETQ. CDR3 in amino acids: CASSRGRTGVEAFF. The CDR3 DNA follows: TGCGCCAGCAGCCGAGGCCGGACAGGGGTTGAAGCTTTCTTT. The complete variable domain, with remaining parts taken from reference TRBV5-1 and TRBJ1-1, reads KAGVTQTPRYLIKTRGQQVTLSCSPISGHRSVSWYQQTPGQGLQFLFEYFSETQRNKGNFPGRFSGRQFSNSRSEMNVSTLELGDSALYLCASSRGRTGVEAFFGQGTRLTVV.

Remarks on this clone: Sequence at one end of the junction differs from germline and may be a read error. The genes are TRBV18 and TRBJ1-2; D remains unclear. Germline CDR1 is KGHSH and CDR2 is LQKENI. The CDR3 has 14 residues. DNA for the CDR3: TGTGCCAGCTCACACGGATTTGCACCGATTTTTGCCGGATTC. It translates to CASSHGFAPIFAGF.

The rearrangement joins TRBV6-5 to TRBJ2-7; 7 positions match TRBD1. The CDR3 consists of 14 residues. V shed 8 bases and J 0 bases; nucleotides not matched to a gene: 7. Germline V gene sequence: CDR1 MNHEY, CDR2 SVGAGI. CDR3 residues: CASRYSGGSYEQYF. For the CDR3, the DNA is TGTGCCAGCCGGTACTCAGGGGGCTCCTACGAGCAGTACTTC.

This clone occurred a few times. V is TRBV29-1 and J is TRBJ2-5; maybe TRBD2 (6 bases). The germline gives CDR1 SQVTM, CDR2 ANQGSEA. This CDR3 contains 14 residues. The V end was cut by 7 bases, the J end by 1 base, with 16 bases between. The CDR3 DNA reads TGCAGCGCCCTACTAGCAACCCTCCAAGAGACCCAGTACTTC. Encoded protein: CSALLATLQETQYF.

This chain links TRBV5-1 with TRBJ1-2; tentative D call: TRBD1 (5 bases). V lost 4 bases, J lost 4 bases, and 23 bases lay in between. The germline V gene encodes CDR1 SGHRS and CDR2 YFSETQ. The CDR3 consists of 17 residues. CDR3 residues: CASSQDSFVGVGYGYTF. In nucleotides, the CDR3 is TGCGCCAGCAGCCAAGACTCATTTGTGGGGGTAGGCTATGGCTACACCTTC.

The gene calls are TRBV18 and TRBJ1-1; D is uncertain. Germline V gene sequence: CDR1 KGHSH, CDR2 LQKENI. The CDR3 is 11 residues long. V gave up 2 bases and J gave up 7 bases, with 5 bases separating them. The CDR3 spells CASSPGVEAFF. In DNA, the CDR3 is TGTGCCAGCTCACCAGGAGTTGAAGCTTTCTTT.